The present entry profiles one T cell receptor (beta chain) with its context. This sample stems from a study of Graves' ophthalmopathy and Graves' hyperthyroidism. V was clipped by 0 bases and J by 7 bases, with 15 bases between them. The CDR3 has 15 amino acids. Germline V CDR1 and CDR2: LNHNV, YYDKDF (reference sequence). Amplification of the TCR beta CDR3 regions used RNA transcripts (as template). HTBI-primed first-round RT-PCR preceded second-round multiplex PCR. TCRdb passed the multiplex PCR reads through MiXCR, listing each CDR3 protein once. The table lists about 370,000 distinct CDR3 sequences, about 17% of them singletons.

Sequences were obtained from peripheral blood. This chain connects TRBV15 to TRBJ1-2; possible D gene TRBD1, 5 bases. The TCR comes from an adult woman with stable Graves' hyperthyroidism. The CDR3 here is CATSREPGMKPGYTF. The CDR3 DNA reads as TGTGCCACCAGCAGAGAACCAGGGATGAAGCCTGGCTACACCTTC.